The rows below give T cell receptor beta chains drawn from one sample of a study of regulatory T cells in long-lasting Graves disease. TCRdb re-called the multiplex PCR reads with MiXCR, one entry per CDR3 protein. Here the sample spans about 240,000 distinct CDR3 sequences, just over 20% being singletons. Here the sequenced sample was peripheral blood mononuclear cells (PBMCs), taken at new diagnosis, from a patient treated with antithyroid drugs. The receptors originated from a female donor with Graves disease. Both conserved end residues are part of each CDR3. A D gene is named only where the DNA matches it firmly.

V gene,J gene,D gene,CDR3 protein
TRBV19,TRBJ2-7,NA,CASSGKDLLNEQYF
TRBV6-1,TRBJ2-1,TRBD2,CASSVVAGGTYNEQFF
TRBV29-1,TRBJ2-3,TRBD2,CSVTGGRVDTDTQYF
TRBV2,TRBJ2-5,NA,CASRLSSGSETQYF
TRBV4-3,TRBJ2-4,NA,CASSQRRDLKNIQYF
TRBV3-1,TRBJ1-1,NA,CASSQSVGSWYTEAFF
TRBV2,TRBJ2-2,NA,CASTGEGAPGTGELFF
TRBV3-1,TRBJ2-1,TRBD2,CASSLRGLAGQNEQFF
TRBV18,TRBJ2-7,TRBD1,CASSCTGADYEQYF
TRBV5-1,TRBJ2-3,NA,CASSLGSTGGTDTQYF
TRBV6-2/TRBV6-3,TRBJ2-2,TRBD2,CASGRAGGAGELFF
TRBV3-1,TRBJ2-3,TRBD2,CASSQVGAGGSTDTQYF
TRBV20-1,TRBJ2-5,NA,CSARTGGRSAQYF
TRBV7-2,TRBJ1-2,NA,CASSFTQGQTGYTF
TRBV5-1,TRBJ1-6,NA,CASSLFASYNSPLHF
TRBV5-4,TRBJ2-3,NA,CASSSRQRDTDTQYF
TRBV10-3,TRBJ2-5,TRBD2,CAISDGTSRETQYF
TRBV19,TRBJ1-1,NA,CASSMGRTANTEAFF
TRBV7-9,TRBJ1-1,NA,CASISRKGVIAEAFF
TRBV10-3,TRBJ2-1,NA,CAISPGREGNEQFF